This T cell receptor (beta chain) was observed in a study of blood T cell repertoires in COVID-19. Study information: T cells, B-cell-depleted T cells, or PBMCs provided the cDNA or gDNA that served as material.

Here immunoSEQ multiplex PCR was the method, and the copy in TCRdb shows in-frame clones only, minus some. The sample has about 250,000 clones; roughly 80% are singletons. Material for sequencing was PBMCs or T cells enriched from blood (not recorded which). This TCR derives from a man aged 40-55 years who had been exposed to COVID-19.

The CDR3 bases are TGTGCCAGCAGTGGGAAGGGGAACGATTATGGCTACACCTTC. This encodes CASSGKGNDYGYTF. The chain links TRBV2 to TRBJ1-2, with D tentatively TRBD1 (5 bases). This CDR3 contains 14 residues. The germline V gene has CDR1 SNHLY and CDR2 FYNNEI. Trimming pared 4 bases from V and 5 bases from J, leaving 14 bases between.